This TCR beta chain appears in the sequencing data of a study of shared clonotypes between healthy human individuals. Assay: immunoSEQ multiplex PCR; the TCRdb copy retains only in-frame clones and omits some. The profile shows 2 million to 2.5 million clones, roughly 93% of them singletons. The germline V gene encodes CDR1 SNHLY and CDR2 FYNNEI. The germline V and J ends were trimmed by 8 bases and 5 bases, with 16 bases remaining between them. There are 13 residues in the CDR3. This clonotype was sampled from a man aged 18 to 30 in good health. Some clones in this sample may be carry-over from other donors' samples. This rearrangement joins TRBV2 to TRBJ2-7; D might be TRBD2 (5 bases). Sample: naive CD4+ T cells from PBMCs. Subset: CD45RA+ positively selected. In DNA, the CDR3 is TGTGCCAGCGTCGTCAATAGCGCGGACGAGCAGTACTTC. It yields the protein CASVVNSADEQYF.